The 23 T cell receptor beta chains listed next were all sequenced from one sample in a study of early T cells in non-severe SARS-CoV-2 infection. TCRdb independently ran MiXCR on the 5' RACE reads; one entry per CDR3 protein. The sample carries tens of thousands of distinct CDR3 sequences, 4.5% to 5.5% recorded once. Sample: whole blood. The receptors here all came from an adult who was a healthcare worker with PCR-confirmed SARS-CoV-2 infection or an uninfected control (not recorded which).

This clonotype was picked up a small number of times. This chain links TRBV2 with TRBJ2-1, with D perhaps matching TRBD1 (6 bases). V was cut by 2 bases and J by 7 bases, with 15 bases left in between. This CDR3 has 15 amino acids. CDR1 is SNHLY and CDR2 is FYNNEI in the germline V gene. CDR3 sequence (DNA): TGTGCCAGCAGTGAAAAAGGATTCCAGGGGAATGAGCAGTTCTTC. This sequence encodes CASSEKGFQGNEQFF.

There are many counts of this clonotype. This chain uses TRBV20-1 with TRBJ2-7, with TRBD1 matching over 8 bases. J lost 7 bases, V lost 3 bases, and 8 bases had no gene match. CDR3 length: 13 amino acids. Germline CDR1 DFQATT, CDR2 SNEGSKA (reference sequence). The CDR3 DNA is TGCAGTGCTAGCCGGCAGGGGGCGGGGGAGCAGTACTTC. Protein sequence: CSASRQGAGEQYF.

The V gene is TRBV11-3, the J gene TRBJ2-1; D unclear. CDR3 length equals 15 residues. Per germline, CDR1 SGHNT and CDR2 YENEEA. V gave up 5 bases and J gave up 1 base, with 12 bases separating them. For the CDR3, the DNA is TGTGCCAGCAGCCAAGGACGGGCTTCCTACAATGAGCAGTTCTTC. Encoded protein: CASSQGRASYNEQFF.

A few counts support this clonotype. The genes are TRBV27 and TRBJ1-2; D is undetermined. This CDR3 comprises 11 residues. The V gene lost 7 bases and the J gene lost 6 bases, with 9 bases spanning the gap. Germline values: CDR1 MNHEY, CDR2 SMNVEV (reference sequence). In DNA form, the CDR3 reads TGTGCCAGCAAAGATAGGGATGGCTACACCTTC. Amino acid sequence: CASKDRDGYTF.

This clonotype was seen many times. At one end the junction does not follow the germline gene, possibly because of a read error. The rearrangement uses TRBV7-7 and TRBJ2-5; a possible D gene is TRBD1 (6 bases). The CDR3 covers 15 residues. Germline V gives CDR1 SSHAT, CDR2 FNYEAQ (reference sequence). CDR3 DNA: TGTGCTAGCAGCTTGGTACAGGGTTCTGGTGAGACCCAGTACTTC. Its protein product is CASSLVQGSGETQYF.

This clonotype was detected a few times. This may be a read error, as it is one base from a much larger clone. This rearrangement joins TRBV19 to TRBJ2-3, with D tentatively TRBD1 (6 bases). The tail of the sequence fits TRBJ1-5 better, so the J call may be wrong. CDR1 LNHDA and CDR2 SQIVND come from the germline V gene (reference sequence). The length of the CDR3 is 14 residues. CDR3 nucleotide sequence: TGTGCCACCCTCAGAGGGGGGGACACAGATACGCAGCATTTT. Translation gives CATLRGGDTDTQHF.

There are many counts of this clonotype. This chain joins TRBV12-3 or TRBV12-4 and TRBJ2-7; the D gene is possibly TRBD1 (7 bases). V was cut by 5 bases and J by 0 bases, with 14 bases left in between. The CDR3 contains 15 residues. CDR3 bases: TGTGCCAGCAGTCCCCGCGGGACAGCCTCCTACGAGCAGTACTTC. Translated: CASSPRGTASYEQYF.

This clonotype was recorded at least ten times. The genes are TRBV6-6 and TRBJ2-3, with 11 bases matching TRBD2. The CDR3 extends over 16 amino acids. Germline V gene data show CDR1 as MNHNY and CDR2 as SVGAGI (reference sequence). V dropped 11 bases and J dropped 0; count of bases not matched to a gene: 10. Here the CDR3 DNA reads TGTGCCGGGCAAGGGACTAGCGGTTTTAGCACAGATACGCAGTATTTT. It translates to CAGQGTSGFSTDTQYF.

In this sample, this clonotype turned up many times. The chain joins TRBV7-9 to TRBJ2-7, with D perhaps matching TRBD2 (5 bases). CDR3 length equals 13 residues. The V and J ends lost 5 bases and 4 bases respectively, with 12 bases between them. The V gene's germline CDR1 is SEHNR and CDR2 FQNEAQ (reference sequence). The CDR3 is CASSAGVRYEQYF. In DNA, the CDR3 is TGTGCCAGCAGCGCCGGGGTTCGGTACGAGCAGTACTTC.

This clonotype turned up a few times. In nucleotides, the CDR3 is TGTGCCAGCAGCCCTGGGCCCTCAGATACGCAGTATTTT. Amino acid sequence: CASSPGPSDTQYF. This chain uses TRBV5-4 with TRBJ2-3; D is unresolved. With 4 bases removed from V and 4 bases from J, the gap between germline ends came to 10 bases. CDR1 and CDR2 (germline): SGHNT, YYREEE (reference sequence). The CDR3 contains 13 residues. Full variable domain (remainder filled in from reference TRBV5-4 and TRBJ2-3): ETGVTQSPTHLIKTRGQQVTLRCSSQSGHNTVSWYQQALGQGPQFIFQYYREEENGRGNFPPRFSGLQFPNYSSELNVNALELDDSALYLCASSPGPSDTQYFGPGTRLTVL.

This clonotype occurred many times. The rearrangement uses TRBV29-1 and TRBJ2-1; the D gene is possibly TRBD2 (6 bases). This CDR3 is 12 amino acids long. V lost 8 bases to trimming and J lost 8 bases, with 16 bases between them. The germline V gene encodes CDR1 SQVTM and CDR2 ANQGSEA. CDR3 loop: CSLRRVGDEQFF. CDR3 in DNA: TGCAGCCTTCGGAGGGTCGGTGATGAGCAGTTCTTC.

In its sample, this clonotype was seen many times. V gene TRBV6-6 combines with J gene TRBJ2-7; 8 positions agree with TRBD1. The trim removed 2 bases at V and 6 bases at J, leaving 18 bases unmatched. CDR3 length: 18 residues. From germline, CDR1 is MNHNY and CDR2 SVGAGI (reference sequence). Written as DNA, the CDR3 is TGTGCCAGCAGTTACACCGGGACAGGACGATTGACACCCCTCGAGCAGTACTTC. As protein: CASSYTGTGRLTPLEQYF.

The sample holds many counts of this clonotype. V gene TRBV28 combines with J gene TRBJ2-2; 7 bases are shared with TRBD1. Trimming cost V 10 bases and J 3 bases; bases outside gene matches: 11. From germline, CDR1 is MDHEN and CDR2 SYDVKM. This CDR3 is built from 15 residues. CDR3: CATQTGTVHTGELFF. Here the CDR3 DNA reads TGTGCCACACAAACCGGGACAGTACACACCGGGGAGCTGTTTTTT.

CDR3 in amino acids: CASSVSGGTEQYF. The DNA for the CDR3 is TGTGCCAGCAGCGTAAGTGGGGGTACGGAGCAGTACTTC. This rearrangement joins TRBV9 to TRBJ2-7, with D perhaps assigned TRBD1 or TRBD2 (5 bases each). The CDR3 totals 13 residues. CDR1 and CDR2 from the germline V gene are SGDLS and YYNGEE. V was shortened by 1 base and J by 7 bases, with 12 bases between the two germline ends.

In this sample, this clonotype is large. This chain links TRBV29-1 with TRBJ2-1; D is unclear. Germline V CDR1 and CDR2: SQVTM, ANQGSEA. The germline V and J ends were trimmed by 4 bases and 0 bases, with 7 bases remaining between them. The length of the CDR3 is 13 residues. CDR3 loop: CSVGLSSYNEQFF. The DNA for the CDR3 is TGCAGCGTTGGGCTTAGCTCCTACAATGAGCAGTTCTTC.

The J gene is TRBJ1-1, the V gene TRBV27, with 7 bases that match TRBD1. CDR1 is MNHEY and CDR2 is SMNVEV in the germline V gene (reference sequence). J lost 4 bases, V lost 5 bases, and 10 bases had no gene match. The CDR3 spans 15 residues. Written as DNA, the CDR3 is TGTGCCAGCAGTCCCCGACGACAGGGACGCACTGAAGCTTTCTTT. This translates into CASSPRRQGRTEAFF.

In this sample, this clonotype is medium-sized. The V gene is TRBV12-1, the J gene TRBJ2-7; the table calls TRBD2, which could not be checked here. TRBV12-1 is marked as a pseudogene. This CDR3 contains 15 residues. Written as DNA, the CDR3 is TGTGCCAGCAGCTTGGTAGACTTCCCTCCCTACGAGCAGTACTTC. It codes for CASSLVDFPPYEQYF.

In its sample, this clonotype was seen many times. The junction and the germline gene differ at one end; a read error may be behind it. The V gene is TRBV7-7, the J gene TRBJ2-1, with TRBD2 matching 14 bases. The length of the CDR3 is 16 residues. The V gene's germline CDR1 is SSHAT and CDR2 FNYEAQ (reference sequence). Here the CDR3 DNA reads TGTGCTAGCAGCCAAGGACTAGCGGGGGGCTCCAATGAGCAGTTCTTC. Translated, it gives CASSQGLAGGSNEQFF.

Many counts were recorded for this clonotype. The CDR3 DNA reads TGCGCCAGCGCCGGGACAGCAGAGACCCAGTACTTC. Its protein is CASAGTAETQYF. The chain combines TRBV10-2 with TRBJ2-5, with 7 bases identical to TRBD1. Germline V lookup: CDR1 WSHSY, CDR2 SAAADI. V gave up 8 bases and J gave up 4 bases; unmatched junction bases: 4. The CDR3 length is 12 residues.

As regards this clonotype: Given a much more abundant clone one base away, this may be a read error. The rearrangement uses TRBV6-1 and TRBJ2-3, with TRBD2 as a possible D gene (5 bases). This CDR3 spans 15 amino acids. The germline V gene encodes CDR1 MNHNS and CDR2 SASEGT. In DNA form, the CDR3 reads TGTGCCAGCAGTGAAGGCGGACTTGCCACAGATACGCAGTGTTTT. Amino acid sequence: CASSEGGLATDTQCF.

This clonotype was seen at least ten times. The genes are TRBV7-3 and TRBJ2-2; D not resolved. CDR1 is SGHTA and CDR2 is FQGTGA in the germline V gene. V was trimmed by 5 bases and J by 1 base, leaving 2 bases between them. There are 12 residues in the CDR3. CDR3 coding DNA: TGTGCCAGCAGCCGGAACACCGGGGAGCTGTTTTTT. It yields the protein CASSRNTGELFF.

This clonotype was recorded at least ten times. The chain is built from TRBV4-2 and TRBJ2-5; 7 bases are a match to TRBD2. CDR1 is LGHNA and CDR2 is YNFKEQ in the germline V gene. J lost 2 bases, V lost 0 bases, and 9 bases had no gene match. The CDR3 loop spans 17 amino acids. In nucleotides, the CDR3 is TGTGCCAGCAGCCAAGATGGGGTAGCGGGTATTCAAGAGACCCAGTACTTC. It codes for CASSQDGVAGIQETQYF.

This clonotype was seen a handful of times. J is TRBJ1-6 and V is TRBV20-1, with 7 positions matching TRBD1. With 1 base clipped from V and 0 bases from J, the junction kept 6 bases outside the gene matches. Germline CDR1 reads DFQATT; CDR2 reads SNEGSKA (reference sequence). The CDR3 has 17 amino acids. The CDR3 DNA reads as TGCAGTGCTAGAGGGAGGGACAGTCTCTCCTATAATTCACCCCTCCACTTT. It is translated as CSARGRDSLSYNSPLHF.